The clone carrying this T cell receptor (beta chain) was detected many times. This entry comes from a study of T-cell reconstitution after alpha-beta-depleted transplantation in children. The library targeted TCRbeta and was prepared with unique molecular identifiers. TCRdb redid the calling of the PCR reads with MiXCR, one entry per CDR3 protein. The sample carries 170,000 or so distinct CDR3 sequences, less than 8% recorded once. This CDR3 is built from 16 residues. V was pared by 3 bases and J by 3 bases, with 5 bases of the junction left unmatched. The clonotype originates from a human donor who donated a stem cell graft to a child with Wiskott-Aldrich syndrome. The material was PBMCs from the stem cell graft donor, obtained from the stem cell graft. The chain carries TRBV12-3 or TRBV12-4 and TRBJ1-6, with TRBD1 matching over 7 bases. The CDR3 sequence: CASSFEGARYNSPLHF. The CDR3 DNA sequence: TGTGCCAGCAGTTTCGAGGGGGCGCGCTATAATTCACCCCTCCACTTT.